These T cell receptor beta chains were read from a single sample in a study of high-grade serous ovarian cancer treatment subgroups. Libraries were prepared by immunoSEQ multiplex PCR; TCRdb keeps only in-frame clonotypes and omits some of them. Of 5,800 or so clones in the sample, roughly 70% were seen once. The sequencing input was tumor tissue. Every receptor here comes from a human donor with high-grade serous ovarian cancer. Each CDR3 is given with its conserved first and last residue. A D gene is named only where the DNA matches it firmly. Not all rows give a size; the values are once, few, many and, for expanded clones, a class.

v_call,j_call,clone_size,d_call,cdr3_aa,cdr3_nt
TRBV10-2,TRBJ1-5,few,NA,CASSPLSNQPQHF,TGCGCCAGCAGCCCTCTTAGCAATCAGCCCCAGCATTTT
TRBV6-1,TRBJ2-1,NA,NA,CASTGLSVGNEQFF,TGTGCCAGCACGGGACTCTCCGTTGGCAATGAGCAGTTCTTC
TRBV2,TRBJ1-1,NA,NA,CASTYGNTEAFF,TGTGCCAGCACGTACGGGAACACTGAAGCTTTCTTT
TRBV28,TRBJ1-1,once,NA,CASSPFTGTREGEAFF,TGTGCCAGCAGTCCCTTCACCGGGACAAGGGAGGGAGAAGCTTTCTTT
TRBV7-9,TRBJ2-1,NA,NA,CASSFLAGTGYEQFF,TGTGCCAGCAGCTTTCTGGCAGGGACGGGATATGAGCAGTTCTTC
TRBV5-1,TRBJ2-5,once,NA,CASSLDLETQYF,TGCGCCAGCAGCTTGGACCTTGAGACCCAGTACTTC
TRBV10-2,TRBJ2-7,few,TRBD2,CASTQLAGRAYEQYF,TGCGCCAGCACCCAACTAGCGGGGAGAGCCTACGAGCAGTACTTC
TRBV7-3,TRBJ1-1,NA,TRBD1,CASSLRHRGEAFF,TGTGCCAGCAGCTTACGCCACAGGGGGGAAGCTTTCTTT
TRBV20-1,TRBJ1-2,NA,NA,CSALDSGYTF,TGCAGTGCTCTGGATTCTGGCTACACCTTC
TRBV6-5,TRBJ1-4,few,NA,CASSYNSGANEKLFF,TGTGCCAGCAGTTACAACTCGGGGGCTAATGAAAAACTGTTTTTT
TRBV27,TRBJ1-2,NA,TRBD1,CASSLMRQGANYGYTF,TGTGCCAGCAGTTTAATGAGACAGGGGGCAAACTATGGCTACACCTTC
TRBV7-2,TRBJ2-7,few,NA,CASSRAGLGSEQYF,TGTGCCAGCAGCCGAGCGGGCCTTGGCTCCGAGCAGTACTTC
TRBV6-1,TRBJ1-5,once,NA,CASLHNSNQPQHF,TGTGCCAGTCTACATAATAGCAATCAGCCCCAGCATTTT
TRBV29-1,TRBJ2-3,few,TRBD1,CSVEPQGQLWDTQYF,TGCAGCGTTGAACCCCAGGGACAGCTTTGGGATACGCAGTATTTT
TRBV6-1,TRBJ2-1,once,NA,CASSEEAHDNEQFF,TGTGCCAGCAGTGAAGAGGCGCACGACAATGAGCAGTTCTTC
TRBV29-1,TRBJ1-2,NA,NA,CSVEEDEGIYGYTF,TGCAGCGTTGAAGAGGATGAGGGGATCTATGGCTACACCTTC
TRBV18,TRBJ1-1,NA,NA,CASSPRSRQPNTEAFF,TGTGCCAGCTCACCGAGAAGCAGACAGCCTAACACTGAAGCTTTCTTT
TRBV15,TRBJ2-7,NA,NA,CATSRDNRELSSF,TGTGCCACCAGCAGAGATAACAGGGAACTGAGTTCGTTC
TRBV29-1,TRBJ1-4,NA,NA,CSVAGIPGANEKLFF,TGCAGCGTCGCAGGTATCCCCGGGGCTAATGAAAAACTGTTTTTT
TRBV4-1,TRBJ1-6,NA,NA,CASSPAQNSPLHF,TGCGCCAGCAGCCCAGCCCAAAATTCACCCCTCCACTTT
TRBV7-9,TRBJ1-1,NA,TRBD1,CASSQPGQPYFF,TGTGCCAGCAGCCAACCGGGACAGCCTTACTTCTTT
TRBV9,TRBJ2-7,NA,TRBD2,CASSDGLAGGEQYF,TGTGCCAGCAGCGACGGACTAGCGGGGGGCGAGCAGTACTTC
TRBV5-1,TRBJ1-2,NA,NA,CASSLVLPGLAGYGYTF,TGCGCCAGCAGCTTGGTCTTACCGGGGCTCGCGGGATATGGCTACACCTTC
TRBV6-5,TRBJ1-5,NA,NA,CASSYSRGNQPQHF,TGTGCCAGCAGTTACTCGCGGGGCAATCAGCCCCAGCATTTT
TRBV19,TRBJ2-7,few,NA,CASRLSGSSYEQYF,TGTGCCAGTAGGTTGTCGGGGAGCTCCTACGAGCAGTACTTC
TRBV7-9,TRBJ1-5,NA,TRBD1,CASSLGQGNQPQHF,TGTGCCAGCAGCTTAGGACAGGGGAACCAGCCCCAGCATTTT
TRBV6-5,TRBJ1-1,medium-sized,TRBD1,CASSILRDSEAFF,TGTGCCAGCAGCATCCTCCGGGACAGTGAAGCTTTCTTT
TRBV21-1,TRBJ1-2,few,NA,CASSMKGQGYGYTF,TGTGCCAGCAGCATGAAGGGGCAGGGCTATGGCTACACCTTC
TRBV7-9,TRBJ1-6,NA,NA,CASSPSRQLYNSPLHF,TGTGCCAGCAGTCCTAGTAGGCAGCTGTATAATTCACCCCTCCACTTT
TRBV11-2,TRBJ1-1,NA,TRBD1,CASSHMTGGKTEAFF,TGTGCCAGCAGCCACATGACAGGGGGTAAAACTGAAGCTTTCTTT
TRBV5-1,TRBJ1-1,NA,TRBD1,CASSLIGTGAEGAFF,TGCGCCAGCAGCTTGATTGGGACAGGGGCAGAGGGAGCTTTCTTT
TRBV6-4,TRBJ2-1,NA,TRBD1,CASRHQGATEQFF,TGTGCCAGCAGACATCAGGGGGCCACTGAGCAGTTCTTC
TRBV7-8,TRBJ1-4,NA,NA,CASSSTEGREKLFF,TGTGCCAGCAGCTCGACAGAGGGACGGGAAAAACTGTTTTTT
TRBV2,TRBJ1-1,few,NA,CASMRGGQVNTEAFF,TGTGCCAGCATGAGGGGGGGGCAGGTGAACACTGAAGCTTTCTTT
TRBV7-9,TRBJ2-3,NA,NA,CASSPTSFTDTQYF,TGTGCCAGCAGCCCTACCTCATTCACAGATACGCAGTATTTT
TRBV5-8,TRBJ1-5,large,TRBD1,CASSATGAPNQPQHF,TGTGCCAGCAGCGCGACAGGGGCTCCAAATCAGCCCCAGCATTTT
TRBV28,TRBJ2-7,NA,NA,CASSSASGRENYEQYF,TGTGCCAGCAGTTCCGCCTCGGGGAGAGAGAACTACGAGCAGTACTTC
TRBV11-3,TRBJ1-1,once,NA,CASSLGTTEAFF,TGTGCCAGCAGCTTAGGAACAACTGAAGCTTTCTTT
TRBV5-1,TRBJ1-3,once,NA,CASSSGASGNTIYF,TGCGCCAGCAGCTCGGGGGCTTCTGGAAACACCATATATTTT
TRBV7-9,TRBJ2-5,NA,NA,CASSLATGLQETQYF,TGTGCCAGCAGCTTGGCTACAGGGCTCCAAGAGACCCAGTACTTC
TRBV7-2,TRBJ1-2,once,NA,CASSLGGNYGYTF,TGTGCCAGCAGCTTAGGGGGCAACTATGGCTACACCTTC
TRBV2,TRBJ1-5,NA,NA,CASIGGPNQPQHF,TGTGCCAGCATTGGGGGCCCTAATCAGCCCCAGCATTTT
TRBV19,TRBJ1-4,NA,NA,CASATSREEKLFF,TGTGCCAGTGCGACTTCCCGAGAGGAAAAACTGTTTTTT
TRBV6-1,TRBJ2-3,NA,NA,CASSAMGADTQYF,TGTGCCAGCAGTGCCATGGGTGCAGATACGCAGTATTTT
TRBV7-2,TRBJ2-5,NA,NA,CASSVGQTETQYF,TGTGCCAGCAGTGTAGGACAGACAGAGACCCAGTACTTC
TRBV18,TRBJ1-4,once,NA,CASSPLRQETNEKLFF,TGTGCCAGCTCACCCCTGAGACAAGAAACTAATGAAAAACTGTTTTTT